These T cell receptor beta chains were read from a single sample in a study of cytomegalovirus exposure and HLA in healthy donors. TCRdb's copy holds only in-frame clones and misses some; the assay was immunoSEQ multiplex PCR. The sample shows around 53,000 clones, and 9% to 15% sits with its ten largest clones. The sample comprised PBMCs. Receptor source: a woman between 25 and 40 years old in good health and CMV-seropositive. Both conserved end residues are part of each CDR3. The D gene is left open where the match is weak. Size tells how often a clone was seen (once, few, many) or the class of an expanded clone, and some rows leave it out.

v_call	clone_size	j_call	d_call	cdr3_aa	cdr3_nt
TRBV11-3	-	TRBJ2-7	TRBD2	CASSGGLSGSRYEQYF	TGTGCCAGCAGCGGGGGACTGAGCGGGAGTAGGTACGAGCAGTACTTC
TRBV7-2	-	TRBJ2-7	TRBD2	CASSLTPIARGGSYEQYF	TGTGCCAGCAGCTTAACTCCGATAGCGCGGGGGGGTTCCTACGAGCAGTACTTC
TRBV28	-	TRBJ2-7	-	CASSFAGEIAYEQYF	TGTGCCAGCAGTTTTGCAGGGGAGATAGCCTACGAGCAGTACTTC
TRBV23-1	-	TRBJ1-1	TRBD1	CASSQSGDRGDTEAFF	TGCGCCAGCAGTCAATCGGGGGACAGGGGGGACACTGAAGCTTTCTTT
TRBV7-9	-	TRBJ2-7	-	CASSGQGRLTYEQYF	TGTGCCAGCAGCGGGCAGGGTCGGCTCACCTACGAGCAGTACTTC
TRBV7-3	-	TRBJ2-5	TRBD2	CASSPGLEETQYF	TGTGCCAGCAGCCCAGGACTAGAAGAGACCCAGTACTTC
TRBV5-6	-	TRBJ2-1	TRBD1	CASSLWDSPYNEQFF	TGTGCCAGCAGCTTGTGGGACAGCCCCTACAATGAGCAGTTCTTC
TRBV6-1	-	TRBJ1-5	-	CASSETGLRPQHF	TGTGCCAGCAGTGAAACAGGGCTTCGCCCCCAGCATTTT
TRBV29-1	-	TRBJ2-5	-	CSVDQSGLGETQYF	TGCAGCGTCGACCAGTCGGGATTGGGGGAGACCCAGTACTTC
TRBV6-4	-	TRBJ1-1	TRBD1	CASSDSRTGGEAFF	TGTGCCAGCAGTGACTCAAGAACAGGGGGTGAAGCTTTCTTT
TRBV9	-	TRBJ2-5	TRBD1	CASSVGYRGGETQYF	TGTGCCAGCAGCGTAGGGTACAGGGGCGGGGAGACCCAGTACTTC
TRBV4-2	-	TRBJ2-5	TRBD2	CASSRILAGEETQYF	TGTGCCAGCAGCCGCATACTAGCGGGAGAAGAGACCCAGTACTTC
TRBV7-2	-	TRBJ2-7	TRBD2	CASGWGGSYEQYF	TGTGCCAGCGGCTGGGGGGGCTCCTACGAGCAGTACTTC
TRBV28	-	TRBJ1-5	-	CASSYRVNQPQHF	TGTGCCAGCAGTTACAGGGTCAATCAGCCCCAGCATTTT
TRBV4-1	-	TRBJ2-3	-	CASSQEELAGTDTQYF	TGCGCCAGCAGCCAAGAGGAACTAGCTGGCACAGATACGCAGTATTTT
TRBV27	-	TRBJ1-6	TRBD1	CASKLDRGSYNSPLHF	TGTGCCAGCAAACTAGACAGGGGCTCCTATAATTCACCCCTCCACTTT
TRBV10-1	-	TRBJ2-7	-	CASSPSLHTPYEQYF	TGCGCCAGCAGCCCGTCCCTCCATACACCCTACGAGCAGTACTTC
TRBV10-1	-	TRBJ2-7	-	CASSEYQTRPNEQYF	TGCGCCAGCAGTGAGTACCAGACACGGCCAAACGAGCAGTACTTC
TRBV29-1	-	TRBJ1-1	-	CSVEVGSLNTEAFF	TGCAGCGTTGAAGTGGGGAGCCTAAACACTGAAGCTTTCTTT
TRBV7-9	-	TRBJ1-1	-	CASGLQNTEAFF	TGTGCCAGCGGACTACAGAACACTGAAGCTTTCTTT
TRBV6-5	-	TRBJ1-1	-	CASSYGGTEDFF	TGTGCCAGCAGTTACGGGGGGACTGAAGATTTCTTT
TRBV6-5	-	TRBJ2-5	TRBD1	CASRKDRELQETQYF	TGTGCCAGCAGAAAGGACAGGGAACTCCAAGAGACCCAGTACTTC
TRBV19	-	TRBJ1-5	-	CASSIQDNQPQHF	TGTGCCAGTAGTATCCAGGATAATCAGCCCCAGCATTTT
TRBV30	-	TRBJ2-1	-	CAWSVVEGGLYNEQFF	TGTGCCTGGAGTGTAGTGGAGGGCGGTCTCTACAATGAGCAGTTCTTC
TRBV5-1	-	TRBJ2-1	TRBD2	CASSQVREDNEQFF	TGCGCCAGCAGCCAGGTGCGGGAGGACAATGAGCAGTTCTTC
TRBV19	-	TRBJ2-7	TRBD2	CASSILAGQNEQYF	TGTGCCAGTAGTATTCTAGCGGGACAGAACGAGCAGTACTTC
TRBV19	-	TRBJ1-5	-	CASSMVGYNQPQHF	TGTGCCAGTAGTATGGTCGGGTACAATCAGCCCCAGCATTTT
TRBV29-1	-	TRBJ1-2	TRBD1	CSVGVYKTGDVVGYTF	TGCAGCGTTGGGGTTTATAAGACAGGGGATGTAGTTGGCTACACCTTC
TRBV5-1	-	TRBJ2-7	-	CASSWRETGNDYEQYF	TGCGCCAGCAGCTGGAGAGAAACAGGGAACGACTACGAGCAGTACTTC
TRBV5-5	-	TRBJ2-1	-	CASSPLATGVNEQFF	TGTGCCAGCAGCCCACTAGCTACCGGGGTCAATGAGCAGTTCTTC
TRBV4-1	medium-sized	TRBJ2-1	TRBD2	CASSQELGGGIGQFF	TGCGCCAGCAGCCAAGAATTGGGGGGGGGTATTGGGCAGTTCTTC
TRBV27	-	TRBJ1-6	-	CAIRGSYNSPLHF	TGTGCCATCCGGGGCTCCTATAATTCACCCCTCCACTTT
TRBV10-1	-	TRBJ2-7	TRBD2	CASSETASGRYEQYF	TGCGCCAGCAGTGAGACAGCTAGCGGGAGGTACGAGCAGTACTTC
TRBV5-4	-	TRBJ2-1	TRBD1	CASSLRDRGFDEQFF	TGTGCCAGCAGCCTCCGGGACAGGGGTTTCGATGAGCAGTTCTTC
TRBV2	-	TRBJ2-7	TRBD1	CASSGSGTGDYEQYF	TGTGCCAGCAGCGGGTCCGGGACAGGGGACTACGAGCAGTACTTC
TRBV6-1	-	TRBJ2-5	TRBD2	CASSESLVAGSHGETQYF	TGTGCCAGCAGTGAAAGTTTGGTAGCGGGATCCCACGGGGAGACCCAGTACTTC
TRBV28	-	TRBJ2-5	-	CASSLRGGQETQYF	TGTGCCAGCAGTTTAAGGGGGGGGCAAGAGACCCAGTACTTC
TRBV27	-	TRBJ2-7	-	CASTPTSRIAYEQYF	TGTGCCAGCACCCCAACTAGCCGAATTGCCTACGAGCAGTACTTC
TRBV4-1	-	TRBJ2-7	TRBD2	CASSQVRLAGVLRYEQYF	TGCGCCAGCAGCCAAGTTCGGCTAGCGGGAGTGCTCCGGTACGAGCAGTACTTC
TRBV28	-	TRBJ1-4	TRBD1	CASSSGGTNEKLFF	TGTGCCAGCAGTTCAGGGGGCACTAATGAAAAACTGTTTTTT